These 27 T cell receptor beta chains were all obtained from the same sample, sequenced in a study of long-term antiretroviral therapy in people with HIV. Running of the v3.0 immunoSEQ assay took place at survey level. Here immunoSEQ multiplex PCR was the method, and the copy in TCRdb shows in-frame clones only, minus some. The sample shows over 30,000 clones, around 83% of them seen only once. The sequencing here drew on unsorted PBMCs, taken 3.1 years after starting antiretroviral therapy. The receptor source for this set is a woman aged 45-65 years with HIV.

The chain couples TRBV5-1 to TRBJ1-1; 9 bases are a match to TRBD1. The CDR3 has 16 amino acids. V lost 5 bases and J lost 5; bases outside the gene matches: 13. From germline, CDR1 is SGHRS and CDR2 YFSETQ. Here the CDR3 DNA reads TGCGCCAGCAGACTAAACCCGGGACAGGGAATTACTGAAGCTTTCTTT. It is translated as CASRLNPGQGITEAFF.

J is TRBJ1-2 and V is TRBV27; 10 positions agree with TRBD1. CDR1 and CDR2 from the germline V gene are MNHEY and SMNVEV (reference sequence). The CDR3 loop spans 17 amino acids. V dropped 6 bases and J dropped 2; count of bases not matched to a gene: 12. The CDR3 region is CASSRGTGALLNYGYTF. In nucleotides, the CDR3 is TGTGCCAGCAGCCGCGGGACAGGGGCTCTACTAAACTATGGCTACACCTTC.

The V and J genes are TRBV25-1 and TRBJ1-3, with a possible D match to TRBD1 (5 bases). The germline V gene encodes CDR1 MGHDK and CDR2 SYGVNS. CDR3 length equals 13 residues. Trimming cost V 4 bases and J 2 bases, with 6 bases left between them. CDR3: CASSVRAGNTIYF. CDR3 coding DNA: TGTGCCAGCAGTGTCAGGGCTGGAAACACCATATATTTT.

The V gene is TRBV7-3, the J gene TRBJ1-6; possibly TRBD1 for D (5 bases). Trimming cost V 0 bases and J 12 bases, with 12 bases left between them. The CDR3 spans 14 residues. Germline-derived CDR1 and CDR2 are SGHTA and FQGTGA. CDR3 nucleotide sequence: TGTGCCAGCAGCTTAACGGGACCACGAGGACCCCTCCACTTT. Translated: CASSLTGPRGPLHF.

The rearrangement uses TRBV7-8 and TRBJ2-7; D not resolved. Trimming took off 1 base at V and 2 bases at J, with 9 bases between the two ends. Germline CDR1 is SGHVS and CDR2 is FQNEAQ. The CDR3 contains 14 residues. The CDR3 DNA is TGTGCCAGCAGCTTAGAGGGCCTTCCCTACGAGCAGTACTTC. It translates to CASSLEGLPYEQYF.

The V and J genes are TRBV5-6 and TRBJ2-3; 14 nucleotides align to TRBD2. This CDR3 is built from 14 residues. V shed 7 bases, J shed 4 bases, and the junction held 2 bases outside the gene matches. Germline lookup yields CDR1 SGHDT and CDR2 YYEEEE. The CDR3 coding sequence is TGTGCCAGCTCGACTAGCGGGGGGGCAGATACGCAGTATTTT. Translating gives CASSTSGGADTQYF.

Details on this clone: It is unclear where the CDR3 begins or ends on the DNA, so no DNA is shown, and the CDR3 is as TCRdb lists it. CDR3 protein: CASSVGQGAGQPQHF. This chain links TRBV21-1 with TRBJ1-5; TRBD1 is the table's D call and was not checked against the DNA. TRBV21-1 constitutes a pseudogene. The CDR3 length equals 15 residues, ends included.

The rearrangement links TRBV29-1 to TRBJ2-2; D unclear. Germline lookup yields CDR1 SQVTM and CDR2 ANQGSEA. The CDR3 has 11 amino acids. V shed 7 bases and J shed 3 bases, with 6 bases lying between them. The CDR3 DNA reads as TGCAGCGGGGGTCACACCGGGGAGCTGTTTTTT. The encoded protein is CSGGHTGELFF.

The chain combines TRBV5-8 with TRBJ1-1; D is uncertain. Trimming took 1 base from V and 4 from J, leaving 8 bases between them. The CDR3 consists of 13 residues. Germline V gene lookup returns CDR1 SGHTS and CDR2 YDEGEE. In DNA form, the CDR3 reads TGTGCCAGCAGCTTGACGGGAGCCACTGAAGCTTTCTTT. It encodes CASSLTGATEAFF.

This clone was counted a single time. J is TRBJ1-1 and V is TRBV7-2; D is undetermined. Trimming took 2 bases from V and 3 from J, leaving 10 bases between them. CDR1 SGHTA and CDR2 FQGNSA come from the germline V gene. This CDR3 is built from 14 residues. For the CDR3, the DNA is TGTGCCAGCAGCTTAAGGGCCAGAGACACTGAAGCTTTCTTT. As protein: CASSLRARDTEAFF.

The V gene is TRBV5-4, the J gene TRBJ2-3; 8 nucleotides agree with TRBD2. J lost 1 base, V lost 4 bases, and 8 bases had no gene match. Germline loops: CDR1 SGHNT, CDR2 YYREEE (reference sequence). This CDR3 contains 16 residues. This CDR3 is CASSGQRGTGTDTQYF. DNA for the CDR3: TGTGCCAGCAGCGGCCAGCGGGGGACGGGCACAGATACGCAGTATTTT.

The count of this clone is one. The chain couples TRBV7-2 to TRBJ2-5, with 9 positions matching TRBD2. Germline CDR1 SGHTA, CDR2 FQGNSA. The junction had 8 bases not matched to a gene; V was cut back by 2 bases and J by 4 bases. CDR3 length: 16 residues. The CDR3 reads CASSLTASGIRETQYF. DNA of the CDR3: TGTGCCAGCAGCTTAACGGCTAGCGGGATTCGAGAGACCCAGTACTTC.

The chain carries TRBV9 and TRBJ2-1; 10 positions match TRBD1. The CDR3 has 15 amino acids. Germline V gene lookup returns CDR1 SGDLS and CDR2 YYNGEE. The junction had 6 bases not matched to a gene; V was cut back by 4 bases and J by 5 bases. The CDR3 DNA reads as TGTGCCAGCAGCCGCGGGACAGGGGCTAACAATGAGCAGTTCTTC. Translation gives CASSRGTGANNEQFF.

This rearrangement joins TRBV6-6 to TRBJ1-1; D not certain. The germline V gene has CDR1 MNHNY and CDR2 SVGAGI (reference sequence). The CDR3 contains 13 residues. The V gene lost 7 bases and the J gene lost 7 bases, with 16 bases spanning the gap. The CDR3 bases are TGTGCCAGCACCCACCCCCCACAGCATGAAGCTTTCTTT. Translating gives CASTHPPQHEAFF.

This chain joins TRBV10-3 and TRBJ2-3, with 8 positions matching TRBD1. The CDR3 spans 14 residues. Losses at the gene ends were 7 bases for V and 3 bases for J; bases not matched to a gene: 6. Germline V gene data show CDR1 as ENHRY and CDR2 as SYGVKD. The CDR3 loop reads CAIKRTGGTDTQYF. Written as DNA, the CDR3 is TGTGCCATCAAGAGAACAGGGGGGACAGATACGCAGTATTTT.

The chain joins TRBV19 to TRBJ1-2, with 8 bases fitting TRBD1. Trimming removed 8 bases from V and 4 bases from J; junction bases left unmatched: 6. Germline CDR1 LNHDA, CDR2 SQIVND (reference sequence). This CDR3 spans 13 amino acids. CDR3 DNA: TGTGCCAGTCGGGACAGGTACCTCTATGGCTACACCTTC. As protein: CASRDRYLYGYTF. Together with reference TRBV19 and TRBJ1-2, the CDR3 gives the full variable domain: DGGITQSPKYLFRKEGQNVTLSCEQNLNHDAMYWYRQDPGQGLRLIYYSQIVNDFQKGDIAEGYSVSREKKESFPLTVTSAQKNPTAFYLCASRDRYLYGYTFGSGTRLTVV.

This chain links TRBV10-3 with TRBJ1-1, with no clear D. The CDR3 runs to 11 residues. V dropped 8 bases and J dropped 10 bases, with 14 bases sitting between them. Germline lookup yields CDR1 ENHRY and CDR2 SYGVKD. CDR3 sequence (DNA): TGTGCCATCCAAGGGTTAGAGGTAGCTTTCTTT. Amino acid sequence: CAIQGLEVAFF.

The genes are TRBV5-1 and TRBJ2-6; D might be TRBD1 (6 bases). The CDR3 contains 17 residues. V was clipped by 1 base and J by 0 bases, with 11 bases between them. Germline lookup yields CDR1 SGHRS and CDR2 YFSETQ. The CDR3 here is CASSLTGLSSGANVLTF. CDR3 sequence (DNA): TGCGCCAGCAGCTTGACAGGGTTAAGCTCTGGGGCCAACGTCCTGACTTTC.

This clone was counted a single time. J is TRBJ2-5 and V is TRBV7-9; D may match TRBD1 or TRBD2 (5 bases each). The V end was cut by 5 bases, the J end by 1 base, with 11 bases between. The CDR3 has 14 residues. The germline gives CDR1 SEHNR, CDR2 FQNEAQ (reference sequence). CDR3 bases: TGTGCCAGCAGCCCCCGGGACGGCCAAGAGACCCAGTACTTC. Translation gives CASSPRDGQETQYF.

This clone showed up just a few times. V usage is TRBV11-2 and J usage is TRBJ1-5, with D possibly being TRBD1 (5 bases). This CDR3 is 16 amino acids long. Germline assignment: CDR1 SGHAT and CDR2 FQNNGV. The V end was cut by 2 bases, the J end by 1 base, with 12 bases between. The CDR3 DNA sequence: TGTGCCAGCAGCTTAAGTTGGCAGGGCAGCAATCAGCCCCAGCATTTT. The encoded protein is CASSLSWQGSNQPQHF. Filled out from reference TRBV11-2 and TRBJ1-5, the complete variable domain reads EAGVAQSPRYKIIEKRQSVAFWCNPISGHATLYWYQQILGQGPKLLIQFQNNGVVDDSQLPKDRFSAERLKGVDSTLKIQPAKLEDSAVYLCASSLSWQGSNQPQHFGDGTRLSIL.

The chain joins TRBV7-6 to TRBJ2-3; the D gene is possibly TRBD2 (6 bases). There are 14 residues in the CDR3. Trimming removed 6 bases at V and 0 bases at J, with 10 bases between. Germline CDR1 is SGHVS and CDR2 is FNYEAQ. The CDR3 loop reads CASRAGTSTDTQYF. CDR3 nucleotides: TGTGCCAGCAGAGCCGGGACTAGCACAGATACGCAGTATTTT.

This chain links TRBV7-2 with TRBJ2-1, with 7 positions matching TRBD2. The V gene end was trimmed by 7 bases and the J gene end by 0 bases; junction bases not matched to a gene: 6. This CDR3 region has 15 residues. Germline V gives CDR1 SGHTA, CDR2 FQGNSA. The CDR3 reads CASIRGVSSYNEQFF. The DNA of the CDR3 is TGTGCCAGCATTCGGGGGGTGAGCTCCTACAATGAGCAGTTCTTC.

This chain uses TRBV5-6 with TRBJ2-7, with 10 positions matching TRBD1. The CDR3 totals 13 residues. After removal of 2 bases from V and 6 bases from J, the junction contained 2 bases not matched to a gene. Germline V gene data show CDR1 as SGHDT and CDR2 as YYEEEE. Written as DNA, the CDR3 is TGTGCCAGCAGCTTCCGGGACAGGGGCGAGCAGTACTTC. Protein sequence: CASSFRDRGEQYF.

The chain carries TRBV6-6 and TRBJ1-1; TRBD1 is a possible D gene (6 bases). V lost 3 bases, J lost 4 bases, and 18 bases lay in between. Germline CDR1 and CDR2: MNHNY and SVGAGI (reference sequence). The CDR3 runs 16 residues. DNA of the CDR3: TGTGCCAGCAGTTATAATTTGGGGGCGCGGGTCACTGAAGCTTTCTTT. The encoded protein is CASSYNLGARVTEAFF.

V and J are TRBV11-2 and TRBJ2-5; 7 bases align to TRBD2. Trimming at V came to 5 bases and at J to 3 bases, leaving 3 bases not matched to a gene. Germline-derived CDR1 and CDR2 are SGHAT and FQNNGV. This CDR3 region has 13 residues. The CDR3 spells CASSGGLEETQYF. CDR3 nucleotide sequence: TGTGCCAGCAGCGGAGGACTAGAAGAGACCCAGTACTTC.

About this clone: Its ends do not fully match the called genes, so a read error is possible. The chain employs TRBV5-1 and TRBJ2-2, with no clear D. Germline V gene sequence: CDR1 SGHRS, CDR2 YFSETQ. The CDR3 loop spans 14 amino acids. The CDR3 protein is CASRLGTTGGELFF. The DNA for the CDR3 is TGCGCCAGCAGGTTGGGTACGACCGGCGGGGAGCTGTTTTTT.

This clone was seen a few times. Germline is not matched at one junction end, which may reflect a read error. The V gene is TRBV19, the J gene TRBJ1-2; the D is unclear. CDR1 is LNHDA, CDR2 SQIVND, per germline (reference sequence). This CDR3 has 13 amino acids. CDR3 protein: CASSMLTEYGYTF. CDR3 nucleotides: TGTGCCAGCAGTATGCTAACAGAGTATGGCTACACCTTC.